These T cell receptor beta chains were read from a single sample in a study of shared clonotypes between healthy human individuals. Clones were sequenced by immunoSEQ multiplex PCR, and TCRdb holds only the in-frame ones, with some missing. The sample holds millions of clones; roughly 94% are singletons and the top ten take 0.13%. The sample taken for sequencing was naive CD4+ T cells sorted from blood. The receptors were gathered from a man in his late teens or twenties in good health. The CDR3 runs from the conserved cysteine through the conserved F or W. The D gene is left open where the match is weak. Clone sizes are given selectively: once, few, many, or a class where the clone is expanded.

V	J	D	size	CDR3	DNA
TRBV7-2	TRBJ2-5	.	.	CASSSLAGPQETQYF	TGTGCCAGCAGCTCCTTGGCGGGTCCCCAAGAGACCCAGTACTTC
TRBV19	TRBJ1-5	.	.	CASSAQAFGNQPQHF	TGTGCCAGTAGTGCCCAGGCCTTCGGCAATCAGCCCCAGCATTTT
TRBV2	TRBJ1-6	TRBD1	.	CASSGTGNSPLHF	TGTGCCAGCAGCGGGACAGGGAATTCACCCCTCCACTTT
TRBV30	TRBJ1-1	.	.	CAWSGNRDLGEAFF	TGTGCCTGGAGTGGAAACAGGGATCTGGGTGAAGCTTTCTTT
TRBV30	TRBJ2-7	TRBD2	.	CAWSVGTSGRYEQYF	TGTGCCTGGAGTGTAGGGACTAGCGGGAGGTACGAGCAGTACTTC
TRBV5-1	TRBJ1-6	TRBD1	.	CASSLGGTGDNSPLHF	TGCGCCAGCAGCTTGGGGGGGACAGGAGACAATTCACCCCTCCACTTT
TRBV2	TRBJ1-3	.	once	CASSVGDFSGNTIYF	TGTGCCAGCAGTGTTGGGGATTTCTCTGGAAACACCATATATTTT
TRBV4-1	TRBJ2-3	TRBD2	.	CASSATSGRSADTQYF	TGCGCCAGCAGCGCAACTAGCGGGAGATCGGCAGATACGCAGTATTTT
TRBV19	TRBJ2-7	.	.	CASSTSRTQAWEQYF	TGTGCCAGTAGTACCTCAAGGACCCAGGCCTGGGAGCAGTACTTC
TRBV18	TRBJ2-7	TRBD2	.	CASTSVNSYEQYF	TGTGCCAGTACTAGCGTCAACTCCTACGAGCAGTACTTC
TRBV9	TRBJ2-5	TRBD2	.	CASSPSERGETQYF	TGTGCCAGCAGCCCCTCGGAGCGGGGGGAGACCCAGTACTTC
TRBV30	TRBJ2-3	TRBD2	.	CAWSTSGGPHTQYF	TGTGCCTGGAGCACTAGCGGGGGGCCCCATACGCAGTATTTT
TRBV6-1	TRBJ2-7	TRBD2	.	CASRPLAGGLEQYF	TGTGCCAGCAGACCACTAGCGGGGGGACTCGAGCAGTACTTC
TRBV6-1	TRBJ2-5	TRBD1	.	CASSVTTGWGQETQYF	TGTGCCAGCAGTGTTACGACAGGGTGGGGGCAAGAGACCCAGTACTTC
TRBV5-1	TRBJ2-4	TRBD1	.	CASSAGQGTNIQYF	TGCGCCAGCAGCGCGGGACAGGGAACCAACATTCAGTACTTC
TRBV15	TRBJ2-5	.	.	CATSRDLGGRLRETQYF	TGTGCCACCAGCAGAGATCTGGGGGGGCGCCTCAGAGAGACCCAGTACTTC
TRBV19	TRBJ2-7	TRBD1	.	CASRAGTGSSYEQYF	TGTGCCAGTAGGGCCGGGACAGGGTCATCCTACGAGCAGTACTTC
TRBV28	TRBJ1-6	TRBD1	.	CASSLSTGGSLTSPLHF	TGTGCCAGCAGTTTATCGACAGGGGGCAGTCTGACTTCACCCCTCCACTTT
TRBV5-6	TRBJ1-1	.	.	CASSLDRERRVEGFF	TGTGCCAGCAGCTTGGACAGGGAGCGAAGGGTGGAGGGTTTCTTT
TRBV18	TRBJ2-5	.	.	CASSPPVGSEETQYF	TGTGCCAGCTCACCACCGGTAGGGTCCGAAGAGACCCAGTACTTC
TRBV11-2	TRBJ1-1	TRBD1	once	CASSLDQRGTGTGSEAFF	TGTGCCAGCAGCTTAGACCAACGAGGGACCGGGACAGGGAGTGAAGCTTTCTTT
TRBV7-8	TRBJ2-7	.	.	CASSLKGSGEQYF	TGTGCCAGCAGCTTAAAGGGGTCGGGCGAGCAGTACTTC
TRBV9	TRBJ1-6	.	.	CASSSRTEGSSPLHF	TGTGCCAGCAGCTCTCGGACAGAAGGGAGTTCACCCCTCCACTTT
TRBV2	TRBJ1-6	.	.	CASRGQSSYNSPLHF	TGTGCCAGCAGGGGACAAAGCTCCTATAATTCACCCCTCCACTTT
TRBV4-1	TRBJ1-5	TRBD1	.	CASSQGPQGKGQPQHF	TGCGCCAGCAGCCAGGGTCCACAGGGGAAAGGTCAGCCCCAGCATTTT
TRBV29-1	TRBJ2-1	TRBD2	.	CSVTLAAESYNEQFF	TGCAGCGTTACACTAGCGGCCGAATCCTACAATGAGCAGTTCTTC
TRBV7-8	TRBJ2-5	.	.	CASSLGAGLQETQYF	TGTGCCAGCAGCTTAGGGGCAGGACTACAAGAGACCCAGTACTTC
TRBV5-1	TRBJ2-7	TRBD2	once	CASSSTSGTYEQYF	TGCGCCAGCAGCTCGACTAGCGGGACCTACGAGCAGTACTTC
TRBV18	TRBJ2-7	.	.	CASSPTGYEQYF	TGTGCCAGCTCACCAACGGGATACGAGCAGTACTTC
TRBV6-6	TRBJ2-7	.	.	CASSYSPRGVTYEQYF	TGTGCCAGCAGTTACTCCCCCAGGGGCGTAACCTACGAGCAGTACTTC